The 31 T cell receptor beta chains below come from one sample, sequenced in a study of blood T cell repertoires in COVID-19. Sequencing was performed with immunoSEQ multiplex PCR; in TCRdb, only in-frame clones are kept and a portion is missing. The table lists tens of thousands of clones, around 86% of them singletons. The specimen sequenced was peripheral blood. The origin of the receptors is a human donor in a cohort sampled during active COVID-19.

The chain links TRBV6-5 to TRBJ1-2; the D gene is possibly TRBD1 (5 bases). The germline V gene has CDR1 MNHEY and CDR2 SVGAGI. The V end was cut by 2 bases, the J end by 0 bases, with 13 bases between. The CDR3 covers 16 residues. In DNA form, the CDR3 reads TGTGCCAGCAGTTACAGTACAGGAAAAGCTAACTATGGCTACACCTTC. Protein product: CASSYSTGKANYGYTF.

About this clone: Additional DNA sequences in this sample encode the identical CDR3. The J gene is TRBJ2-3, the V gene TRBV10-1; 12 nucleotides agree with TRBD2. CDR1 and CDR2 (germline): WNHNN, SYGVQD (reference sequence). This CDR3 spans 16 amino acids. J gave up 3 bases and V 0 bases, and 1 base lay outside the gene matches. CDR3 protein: CASSESLAGGTDTQYF. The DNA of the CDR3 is TGCGCCAGCAGTGAGTCCCTAGCGGGGGGGACAGATACGCAGTATTTT.

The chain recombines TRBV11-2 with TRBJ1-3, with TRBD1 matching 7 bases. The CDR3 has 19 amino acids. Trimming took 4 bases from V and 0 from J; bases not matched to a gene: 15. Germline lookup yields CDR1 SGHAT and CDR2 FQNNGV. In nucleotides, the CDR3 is TGTGCCAGCAGCTCCCGACGGTCAGGGGGAACGCTCTCTGGAAACACCATATATTTT. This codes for CASSSRRSGGTLSGNTIYF.

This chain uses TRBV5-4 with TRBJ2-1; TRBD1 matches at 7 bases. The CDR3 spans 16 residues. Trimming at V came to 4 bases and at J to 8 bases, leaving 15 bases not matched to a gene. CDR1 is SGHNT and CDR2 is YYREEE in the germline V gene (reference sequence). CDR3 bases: TGTGCCAGCAGCCCAGGCGCTTCGACAGGGAGCGATGAGCAGTTCTTC. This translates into CASSPGASTGSDEQFF.

CDR3 sequence (DNA): TGTGCCAGCAGCGTCGTTACTAGTTCAGATACGCAGTATTTT. Its translation is CASSVVTSSDTQYF. The chain recombines TRBV9 with TRBJ2-3; a possible D gene is TRBD2 (5 bases). The CDR3 has 14 amino acids. V dropped 2 bases and J dropped 4 bases, with 11 bases sitting between them. Germline loops: CDR1 SGDLS, CDR2 YYNGEE.

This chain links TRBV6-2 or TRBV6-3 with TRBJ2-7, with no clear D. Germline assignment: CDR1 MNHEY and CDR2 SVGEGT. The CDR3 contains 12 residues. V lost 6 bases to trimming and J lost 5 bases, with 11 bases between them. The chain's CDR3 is CASSPDFNEQYF. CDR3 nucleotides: TGTGCCAGCAGCCCCGACTTCAACGAGCAGTACTTC.

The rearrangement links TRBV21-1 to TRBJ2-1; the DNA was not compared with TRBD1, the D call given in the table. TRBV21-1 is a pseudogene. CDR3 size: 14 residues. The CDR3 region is CASSVRTGRNEQFF. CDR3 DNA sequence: TGTGCCAGCAGCGTACGGACAGGGAGGAATGAGCAGTTCTTC.

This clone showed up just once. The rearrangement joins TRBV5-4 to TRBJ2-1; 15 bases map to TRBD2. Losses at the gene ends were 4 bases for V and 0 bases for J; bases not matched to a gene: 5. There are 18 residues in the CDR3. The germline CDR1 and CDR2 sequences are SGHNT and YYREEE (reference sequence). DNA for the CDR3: TGTGCCAGCAGCCTAGGGACTAGCGGGGGGATCTCCTACAATGAGCAGTTCTTC. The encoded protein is CASSLGTSGGISYNEQFF. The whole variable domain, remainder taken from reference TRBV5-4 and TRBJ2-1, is ETGVTQSPTHLIKTRGQQVTLRCSSQSGHNTVSWYQQALGQGPQFIFQYYREEENGRGNFPPRFSGLQFPNYSSELNVNALELDDSALYLCASSLGTSGGISYNEQFFGPGTRLTVL.

CDR3: CASSELRAMSTDTQYF. In DNA, the CDR3 is TGTGCCAGCAGTGAATTGCGGGCCATGAGCACAGATACGCAGTATTTT. The gene calls are TRBV25-1 and TRBJ2-3; tentatively, D is TRBD2 (5 bases). Trimming took 1 base from V and 0 from J, leaving 11 bases between them. The CDR3 extends over 16 amino acids. In germline, CDR1 is MGHDK, CDR2 SYGVNS. Full variable domain (remainder filled in from reference TRBV25-1 and TRBJ2-3): EADIYQTPRYLVIGTGKKITLECSQTMGHDKMYWYQQDPGMELHLIHYSYGVNSTEKGDLSSESTVSRIRTEHFPLTLESARPSHTSQYLCASSELRAMSTDTQYFGPGTRLTVL.

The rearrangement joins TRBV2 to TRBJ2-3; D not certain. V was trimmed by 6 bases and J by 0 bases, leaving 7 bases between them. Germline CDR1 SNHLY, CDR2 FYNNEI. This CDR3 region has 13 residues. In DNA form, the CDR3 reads TGTGCCAGCAGGTACCAGAGCACAGATACGCAGTATTTT. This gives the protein CASRYQSTDTQYF.

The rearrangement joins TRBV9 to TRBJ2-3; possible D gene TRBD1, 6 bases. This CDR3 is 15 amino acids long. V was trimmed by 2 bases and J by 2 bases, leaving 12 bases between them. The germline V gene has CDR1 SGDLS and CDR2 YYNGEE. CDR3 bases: TGTGCCAGCAGCGTTAGGCAGGGGAACACAGATACGCAGTATTTT. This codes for CASSVRQGNTDTQYF. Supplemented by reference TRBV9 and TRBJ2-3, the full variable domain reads DSGVTQTPKHLITATGQRVTLRCSPRSGDLSVYWYQQSLDQGLQFLIQYYNGEERAKGNILERFSAQQFPDLHSELNLSSLELGDSALYFCASSVRQGNTDTQYFGPGTRLTVL.

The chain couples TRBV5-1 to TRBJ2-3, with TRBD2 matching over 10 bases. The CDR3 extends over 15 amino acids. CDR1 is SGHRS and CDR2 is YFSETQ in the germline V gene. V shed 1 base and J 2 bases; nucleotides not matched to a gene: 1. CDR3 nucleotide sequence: TGCGCCAGCAGCTTGACTAGCGGGGACACAGATACGCAGTATTTT. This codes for CASSLTSGDTDTQYF.

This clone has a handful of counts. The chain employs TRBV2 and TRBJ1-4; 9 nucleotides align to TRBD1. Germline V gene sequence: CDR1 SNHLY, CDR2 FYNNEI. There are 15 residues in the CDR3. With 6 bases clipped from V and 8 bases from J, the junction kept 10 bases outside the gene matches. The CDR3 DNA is TGTGCCAGCAGCCCAACCGGGACAGGGACAGAAAAACTGTTTTTT. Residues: CASSPTGTGTEKLFF.

CDR3 DNA sequence: TGTGCCAGCAGCTCGTCGGGGAGGGTCCAAGAGACCCAGTACTTC. Amino acid sequence: CASSSSGRVQETQYF. This sequence joins TRBV11-2 and TRBJ2-5, with 7 bases matching TRBD2. The V segment lost 4 bases and the J segment 1 base; nucleotides outside the gene matches: 6. CDR1 is SGHAT, CDR2 FQNNGV, per germline. The CDR3 contains 15 residues.

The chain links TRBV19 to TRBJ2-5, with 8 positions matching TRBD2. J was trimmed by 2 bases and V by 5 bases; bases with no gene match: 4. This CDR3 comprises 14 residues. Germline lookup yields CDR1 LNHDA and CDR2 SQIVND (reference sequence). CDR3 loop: CASSRGGRQETQYF. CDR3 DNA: TGTGCCAGTAGTCGGGGGGGCAGACAAGAGACCCAGTACTTC.

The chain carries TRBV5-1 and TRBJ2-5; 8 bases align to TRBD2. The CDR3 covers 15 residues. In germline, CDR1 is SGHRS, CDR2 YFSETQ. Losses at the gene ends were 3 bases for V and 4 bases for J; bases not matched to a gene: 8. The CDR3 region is CASSSSDGGGETQYF. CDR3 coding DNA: TGCGCCAGCAGCTCCTCGGACGGGGGGGGAGAGACCCAGTACTTC.

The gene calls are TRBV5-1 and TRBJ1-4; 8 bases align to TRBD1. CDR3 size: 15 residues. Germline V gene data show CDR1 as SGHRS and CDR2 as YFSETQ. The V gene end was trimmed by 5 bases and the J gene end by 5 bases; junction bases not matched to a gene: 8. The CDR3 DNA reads TGCGCCAGCAGTATAGGGACAGGACGCAATGAAAAACTGTTTTTT. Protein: CASSIGTGRNEKLFF.

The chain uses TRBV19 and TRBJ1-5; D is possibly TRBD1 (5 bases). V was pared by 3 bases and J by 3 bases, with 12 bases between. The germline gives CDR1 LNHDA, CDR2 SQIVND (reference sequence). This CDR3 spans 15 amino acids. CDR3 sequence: CASSIGQGVNQPQHF. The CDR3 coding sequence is TGTGCCAGTAGTATCGGGCAGGGTGTCAATCAGCCCCAGCATTTT. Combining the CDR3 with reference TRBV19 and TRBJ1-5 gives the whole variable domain DGGITQSPKYLFRKEGQNVTLSCEQNLNHDAMYWYRQDPGQGLRLIYYSQIVNDFQKGDIAEGYSVSREKKESFPLTVTSAQKNPTAFYLCASSIGQGVNQPQHFGDGTRLSIL.

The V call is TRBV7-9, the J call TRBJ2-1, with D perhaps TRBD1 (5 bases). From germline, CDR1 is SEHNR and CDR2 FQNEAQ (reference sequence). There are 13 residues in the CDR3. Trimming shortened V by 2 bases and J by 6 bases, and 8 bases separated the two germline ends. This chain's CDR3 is CASSLSQGNEQFF. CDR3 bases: TGTGCCAGCAGCTTAAGCCAGGGCAATGAGCAGTTCTTC. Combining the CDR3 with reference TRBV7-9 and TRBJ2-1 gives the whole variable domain DTGVSQNPRHKITKRGQNVTFRCDPISEHNRLYWYRQTLGQGPEFLTYFQNEAQLEKSRLLSDRFSAERPKGSFSTLEIQRTEQGDSAMYLCASSLSQGNEQFFGPGTRLTVL.

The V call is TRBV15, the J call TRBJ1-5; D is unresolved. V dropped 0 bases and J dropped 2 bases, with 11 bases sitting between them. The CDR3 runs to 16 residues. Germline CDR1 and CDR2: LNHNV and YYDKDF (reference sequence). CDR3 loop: CATSRDFGSGNQPQHF. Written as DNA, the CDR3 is TGTGCCACCAGCAGAGATTTCGGGTCGGGCAATCAGCCCCAGCATTTT.

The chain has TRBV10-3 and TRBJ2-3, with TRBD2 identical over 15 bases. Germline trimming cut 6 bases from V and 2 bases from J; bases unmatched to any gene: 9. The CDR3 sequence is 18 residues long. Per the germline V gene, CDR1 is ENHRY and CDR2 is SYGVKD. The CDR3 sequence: CAIRQPGLAGGPTDTQYF. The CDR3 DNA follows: TGTGCCATCAGGCAGCCGGGACTAGCGGGAGGTCCCACAGATACGCAGTATTTT.

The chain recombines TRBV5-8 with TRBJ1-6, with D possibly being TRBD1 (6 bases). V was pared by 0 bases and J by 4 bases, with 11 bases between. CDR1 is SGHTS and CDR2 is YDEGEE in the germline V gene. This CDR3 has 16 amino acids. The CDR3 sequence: CASSLELGQYNSPLHF. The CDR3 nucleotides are TGTGCCAGCAGCTTGGAATTAGGACAGTATAATTCACCCCTCCACTTT.

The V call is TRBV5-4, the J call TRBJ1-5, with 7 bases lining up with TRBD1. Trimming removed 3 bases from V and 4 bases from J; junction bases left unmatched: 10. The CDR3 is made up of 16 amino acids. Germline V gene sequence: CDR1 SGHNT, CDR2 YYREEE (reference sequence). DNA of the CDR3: TGTGCCAGCAGCTACGCAGGAGGGGGCCTGAATCAGCCCCAGCATTTT. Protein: CASSYAGGGLNQPQHF. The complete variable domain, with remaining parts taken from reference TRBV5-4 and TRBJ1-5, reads ETGVTQSPTHLIKTRGQQVTLRCSSQSGHNTVSWYQQALGQGPQFIFQYYREEENGRGNFPPRFSGLQFPNYSSELNVNALELDDSALYLCASSYAGGGLNQPQHFGDGTRLSIL.

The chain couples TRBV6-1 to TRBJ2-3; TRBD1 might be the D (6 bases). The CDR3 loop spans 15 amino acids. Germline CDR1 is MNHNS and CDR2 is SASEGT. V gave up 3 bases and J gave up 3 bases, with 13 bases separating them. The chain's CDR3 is CASSDLGAGTDTQYF. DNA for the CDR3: TGTGCCAGCAGTGATTTGGGGGCTGGGACAGATACGCAGTATTTT.

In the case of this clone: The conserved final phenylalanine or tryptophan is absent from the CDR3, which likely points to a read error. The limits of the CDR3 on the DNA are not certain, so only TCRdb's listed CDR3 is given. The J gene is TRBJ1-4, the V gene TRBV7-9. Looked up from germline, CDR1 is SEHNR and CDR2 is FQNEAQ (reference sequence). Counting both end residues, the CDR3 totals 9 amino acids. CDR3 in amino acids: CASSPNHQR.

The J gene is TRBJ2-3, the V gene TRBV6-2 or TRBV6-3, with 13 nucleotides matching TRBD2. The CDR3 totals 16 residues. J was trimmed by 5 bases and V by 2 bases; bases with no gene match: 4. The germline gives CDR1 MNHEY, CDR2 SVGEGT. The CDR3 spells CASSYTLAGGQDTQYF. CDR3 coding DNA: TGTGCCAGCAGTTACACACTAGCGGGGGGGCAAGATACGCAGTATTTT.

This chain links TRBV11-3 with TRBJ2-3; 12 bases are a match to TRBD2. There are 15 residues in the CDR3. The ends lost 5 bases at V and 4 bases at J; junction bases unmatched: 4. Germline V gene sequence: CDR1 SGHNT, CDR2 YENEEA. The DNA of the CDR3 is TGTGCCAGCAGCCCCGGACTAGCGGGATCAGATACGCAGTATTTT. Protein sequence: CASSPGLAGSDTQYF.

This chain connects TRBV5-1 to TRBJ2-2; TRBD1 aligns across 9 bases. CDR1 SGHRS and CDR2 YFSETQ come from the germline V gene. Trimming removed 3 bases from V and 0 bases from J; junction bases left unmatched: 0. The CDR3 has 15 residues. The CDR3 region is CASSWTGANTGELFF. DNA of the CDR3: TGCGCCAGCAGCTGGACAGGGGCGAACACCGGGGAGCTGTTTTTT.

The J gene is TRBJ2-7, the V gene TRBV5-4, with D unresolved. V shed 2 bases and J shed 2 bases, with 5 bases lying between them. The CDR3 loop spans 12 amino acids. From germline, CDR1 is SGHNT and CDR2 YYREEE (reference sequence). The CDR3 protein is CASSFDTYEQYF. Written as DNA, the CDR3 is TGTGCCAGCAGCTTCGACACCTACGAGCAGTACTTC.

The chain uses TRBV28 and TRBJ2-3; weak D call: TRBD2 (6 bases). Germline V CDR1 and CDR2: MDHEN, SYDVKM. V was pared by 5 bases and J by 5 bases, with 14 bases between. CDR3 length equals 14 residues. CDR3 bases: TGTGCCAGCAGTCCCACCGGGAGTGTAGATACGCAGTATTTT. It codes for CASSPTGSVDTQYF. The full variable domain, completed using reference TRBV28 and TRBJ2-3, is DVKVTQSSRYLVKRTGEKVFLECVQDMDHENMFWYRQDPGLGLRLIYFSYDVKMKEKGDIPEGYSVSREKKERFSLILESASTNQTSMYLCASSPTGSVDTQYFGPGTRLTVL.

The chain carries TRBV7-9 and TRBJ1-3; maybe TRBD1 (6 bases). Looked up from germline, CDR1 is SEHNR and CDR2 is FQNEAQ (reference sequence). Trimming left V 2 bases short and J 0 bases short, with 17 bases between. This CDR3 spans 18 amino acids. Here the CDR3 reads CASSLLLGGDPSGNTIYF. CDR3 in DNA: TGTGCCAGCAGCTTACTCCTAGGGGGGGACCCCTCTGGAAACACCATATATTTT.